The 22 T cell receptor beta chains listed next were all sequenced from one sample in a study of CD8 T cells in ankylosing spondylitis. TCRdb recomputed calls from the 5' RACE reads with MiXCR, one row per CDR3 protein. The sample shows fewer than 250,000 distinct CDR3 sequences, 8% to 11% of them seen only once. The specimen was blood, either unsorted or a sorted T cell fraction (not recorded which). These receptors were collected from a male donor with ankylosing spondylitis or in good health (not recorded which).

Only one count was recorded for this clonotype. Being one base from a much bigger clone, this may be a read error. This rearrangement joins TRBV7-9 to TRBJ2-3; D is possibly TRBD2 (6 bases). Trimming removed 3 bases at V and 3 bases at J, with 16 bases between. Germline V lookup: CDR1 SEHNR, CDR2 FQNEAQ (reference sequence). This CDR3 is built from 16 residues. Written as DNA, the CDR3 is TGTGCCAGCAGCTTGGAGCGGACCGGAGGGACAGATACGCAGTATTTT. Its protein product is CASSLERTGGTDTQYF.

Many counts were recorded for this clonotype. J is TRBJ2-7 and V is TRBV28; D is undetermined. Germline-derived CDR1 and CDR2 are MDHEN and SYDVKM. The germline V and J ends were trimmed by 5 bases and 4 bases, with 9 bases remaining between them. The CDR3 loop spans 12 amino acids. CDR3 nucleotide sequence: TGTGCCAGCAGTCCTCAGCATTACGAGCAGTACTTC. This gives the protein CASSPQHYEQYF.

This clonotype was picked up a small number of times. V gene TRBV12-3 or TRBV12-4 combines with J gene TRBJ2-4, with 11 bases matching TRBD1. V gave up 5 bases and J gave up 8 bases; unmatched junction bases: 5. The CDR3 is 14 amino acids. The CDR3 DNA sequence: TGTGCCAGCAGTCGCGGGACAGGGGGGGACATTCAGTACTTC. Encoded protein: CASSRGTGGDIQYF.

This clonotype came up many times. The rearrangement joins TRBV27 to TRBJ1-6; possible D gene TRBD1, 6 bases. Trimming removed 3 bases from V and 0 bases from J, with 15 bases in between. Looked up from germline, CDR1 is MNHEY and CDR2 is SMNVEV (reference sequence). The CDR3 covers 18 residues. As DNA, the CDR3 is TGTGCCAGCAGTTTCCGTGGGGGGGGCGACTCCTATAATTCACCCCTCCACTTT. Translating gives CASSFRGGGDSYNSPLHF.

This rearrangement joins TRBV20-1 to TRBJ2-2; D gene uncertain. The germline V and J ends were trimmed by 2 bases and 1 base, with 2 bases remaining between them. The CDR3 covers 12 residues. Per germline, CDR1 DFQATT and CDR2 SNEGSKA (reference sequence). The CDR3 DNA follows: TGCAGTGCTAGACTGAACACCGGGGAGCTGTTTTTT. Translation gives CSARLNTGELFF.

V and J are TRBV5-1 and TRBJ1-6, with D maybe TRBD1 (6 bases). Germline V lookup: CDR1 SGHRS, CDR2 YFSETQ. The CDR3 contains 14 residues. V shed 2 bases and J shed 7 bases, with 10 bases lying between them. DNA for the CDR3: TGCGCCAGCAGCTTCGGACAGTCAAATTCACCCCTCCACTTT. This codes for CASSFGQSNSPLHF.

The sample holds many counts of this clonotype. V gene TRBV6-6 combines with J gene TRBJ2-5; TRBD1 aligns across 8 bases. Germline V CDR1 and CDR2: MNHNY, SVGAGI (reference sequence). This CDR3 is built from 13 residues. V lost 5 bases, J lost 5 bases, and 4 bases stayed unmatched. The CDR3 here is CASSHRGFETQYF. DNA of the CDR3: TGTGCCAGCAGTCACAGGGGGTTTGAGACCCAGTACTTC.

This clonotype showed up just a few times. The chain is built from TRBV5-4 and TRBJ2-2, with TRBD2 identical over 16 bases. CDR1 and CDR2 from the germline V gene are SGHNT and YYREEE (reference sequence). J was trimmed by 5 bases and V by 3 bases; bases with no gene match: 13. The CDR3 has 20 residues. The CDR3, as DNA: TGTGCCAGCAGCTATCGCCCGGGACTAGCGGGGGGGCCAAATACCGGGGAGCTGTTTTTT. As protein: CASSYRPGLAGGPNTGELFF.

This clonotype was counted many times. The chain joins TRBV19 to TRBJ2-1; TRBD2 agrees at 12 bases. The CDR3 has 15 residues. Germline V gene sequence: CDR1 LNHDA, CDR2 SQIVND (reference sequence). The V and J ends lost 4 bases and 7 bases, in that order; junction bases with no gene match: 5. CDR3 amino acids: CASSRASGGDNEQFF. CDR3 bases: TGTGCCAGTAGTAGGGCTAGCGGGGGGGATAATGAGCAGTTCTTC.

This clonotype was recorded many times. This chain links TRBV7-3 with TRBJ2-3; 10 bases are a match to TRBD2. The CDR3 sequence is 17 residues long. Germline-derived CDR1 and CDR2 are SGHTA and FQGTGA. Trimming cost V 4 bases and J 2 bases; bases outside gene matches: 9. CDR3: CASSSSPSGSPTDTQYF. In DNA, the CDR3 is TGTGCCAGCAGCTCCAGCCCTAGCGGGAGCCCCACAGATACGCAGTATTTT. The complete variable domain, with remaining parts taken from reference TRBV7-3 and TRBJ2-3, reads GAGVSQTPSNKVTEKGKYVELRCDPISGHTALYWYRQSLGQGPEFLIYFQGTGAADDSGLPNDRFFAVRPEGSVSTLKIQRTERGDSAVYLCASSSSPSGSPTDTQYFGPGTRLTVL.

The chain uses TRBV7-8 and TRBJ2-3; D perhaps matches TRBD2 (6 bases). The CDR3 covers 14 residues. With 3 bases removed from V and 4 bases from J, the gap between germline ends came to 11 bases. Per the germline V gene, CDR1 is SGHVS and CDR2 is FQNEAQ. The CDR3 sequence is CASSLGDSADTQYF. Here the CDR3 DNA reads TGTGCCAGCAGCTTGGGGGACTCGGCAGATACGCAGTATTTT. Looking up the rest from reference TRBV7-8 and TRBJ2-3 gives the full variable domain: GAGVSQSPRYKVAKRGQDVALRCDPISGHVSLFWYQQALGQGPEFLTYFQNEAQLDKSGLPSDRFFAERPEGSVSTLKIQRTQQEDSAVYLCASSLGDSADTQYFGPGTRLTVL.

The sample holds many counts of this clonotype. The CDR3 region has the DNA TGTGCCAGCAGTTTATCGGGGACCTCCTACTATGGCTACACCTTC. This sequence encodes CASSLSGTSYYGYTF. The rearrangement links TRBV27 to TRBJ1-2; a weak D match, TRBD1 (5 bases). The CDR3 loop spans 15 amino acids. Germline V lookup: CDR1 MNHEY, CDR2 SMNVEV (reference sequence). The ends were cut back, 0 bases at V and 3 bases at J, with 11 bases in the middle.

In its sample, this clonotype was seen a few times. This chain uses TRBV12-3 or TRBV12-4 with TRBJ1-2; D gene uncertain. There are 12 residues in the CDR3. The CDR3 DNA follows: TGTGCGGCCGCGCGGGTAACGGATGGCTACACCTTC. Amino acid sequence: CAAARVTDGYTF.

Notes on this clonotype: This could be a read error, since a much larger clone is one nucleotide away. V gene TRBV9 combines with J gene TRBJ2-3, with TRBD2 matching 11 bases. Germline assignment: CDR1 SGDLS and CDR2 YYNGEE. After removal of 0 bases from V and 6 bases from J, the junction contained 9 bases not matched to a gene. The CDR3 contains 17 residues. CDR3: CASSVEGLAGGSDTQYF. The CDR3 DNA reads TGTGCCAGCAGCGTAGAAGGGCTAGCGGGGGGCTCGGATACGCAGTATTTT. Variable domain in full (rest from reference TRBV9 and TRBJ2-3): DSGVTQTPKHLITATGQRVTLRCSPRSGDLSVYWYQQSLDQGLQFLIQYYNGEERAKGNILERFSAQQFPDLHSELNLSSLELGDSALYFCASSVEGLAGGSDTQYFGPGTRLTVL.

This chain connects TRBV14 to TRBJ2-1; 12 nucleotides match TRBD2. The CDR3 extends over 15 amino acids. Germline CDR1 SGHDN, CDR2 FVKESK. Losses at the gene ends were 3 bases for V and 7 bases for J; bases not matched to a gene: 4. The CDR3: CASSQGLAGGNEQFF. The CDR3 DNA is TGTGCCAGCAGCCAGGGACTAGCGGGTGGGAATGAGCAGTTCTTC.

This clonotype was seen a few times. This chain uses TRBV7-8 with TRBJ1-5; D is possibly TRBD1 (5 bases). Per germline, CDR1 SGHVS and CDR2 FQNEAQ. V was clipped by 4 bases and J by 4 bases, with 20 bases between them. This CDR3 comprises 17 residues. Here the CDR3 reads CASSYGAGNFRNQPQHF. CDR3 bases: TGTGCCAGCAGCTATGGGGCAGGGAATTTTAGGAATCAGCCCCAGCATTTT.

This chain connects TRBV5-1 to TRBJ2-6; D remains ambiguous. The V gene lost 0 bases and the J gene lost 8 bases, with 6 bases spanning the gap. Germline CDR1 SGHRS, CDR2 YFSETQ. This CDR3 spans 13 amino acids. The CDR3 sequence: CASSLEGSNVLTF. The CDR3, as DNA: TGCGCCAGCAGCTTGGAGGGTTCCAACGTCCTGACTTTC.

This clonotype came up many times. The V call is TRBV7-8, the J call TRBJ2-3, with 7 bases lining up with TRBD2. Per the germline V gene, CDR1 is SGHVS and CDR2 is FQNEAQ. Germline trimming cut 5 bases from V and 5 bases from J; bases unmatched to any gene: 10. The CDR3 sequence is 15 residues long. The DNA for the CDR3 is TGTGCCAGCAGCCCTGGGGGGGGGGTAGGAGATACGCAGTATTTT. This sequence encodes CASSPGGGVGDTQYF.

This clonotype was recorded a few times. The chain carries TRBV19 and TRBJ2-4, with 9 bases aligning to TRBD1. The junction had 7 bases not matched to a gene; V was cut back by 4 bases and J by 0 bases. Germline V lookup: CDR1 LNHDA, CDR2 SQIVND (reference sequence). The CDR3 is 17 residues long. CDR3 in amino acids: CASSTTGTGSAKNIQYF. DNA for the CDR3: TGTGCCAGTAGTACAACCGGGACAGGGTCAGCCAAAAACATTCAGTACTTC. Looking up the rest from reference TRBV19 and TRBJ2-4 gives the full variable domain: DGGITQSPKYLFRKEGQNVTLSCEQNLNHDAMYWYRQDPGQGLRLIYYSQIVNDFQKGDIAEGYSVSREKKESFPLTVTSAQKNPTAFYLCASSTTGTGSAKNIQYFGAGTRLSVL.

CDR3 sequence: CASSLAGDGRETQYF. In DNA form, the CDR3 reads TGCGCCAGCAGCTTGGCCGGTGATGGGCGGGAGACCCAGTACTTC. This sequence joins TRBV5-1 and TRBJ2-5; D not certain. The CDR3 runs 15 residues. V lost 0 bases and J 5 bases, leaving 14 bases between the germline ends. Germline V gene lookup returns CDR1 SGHRS and CDR2 YFSETQ.

There are many counts of this clonotype. The chain is built from TRBV5-1 and TRBJ1-1, with no clear D. CDR3 length: 16 amino acids. Germline CDR1 reads SGHRS; CDR2 reads YFSETQ. V lost 1 base and J lost 6, with 19 bases in between. CDR3 region: CASSLPSPSSLPEAFF. CDR3 DNA: TGCGCCAGCAGCTTGCCTTCTCCGTCATCTCTCCCTGAAGCTTTCTTT.

There are many counts of this clonotype. This chain links TRBV20-1 with TRBJ1-5, with a possible D match to TRBD1 (5 bases). CDR3 length: 17 residues. Trimming cost V 1 base and J 3 bases, with 19 bases left between them. Germline V gives CDR1 DFQATT, CDR2 SNEGSKA (reference sequence). This CDR3 is CSARGLGAGSFNQPQHF. Here the CDR3 DNA reads TGCAGTGCTAGAGGGCTTGGGGCAGGCTCTTTCAATCAGCCCCAGCATTTT.